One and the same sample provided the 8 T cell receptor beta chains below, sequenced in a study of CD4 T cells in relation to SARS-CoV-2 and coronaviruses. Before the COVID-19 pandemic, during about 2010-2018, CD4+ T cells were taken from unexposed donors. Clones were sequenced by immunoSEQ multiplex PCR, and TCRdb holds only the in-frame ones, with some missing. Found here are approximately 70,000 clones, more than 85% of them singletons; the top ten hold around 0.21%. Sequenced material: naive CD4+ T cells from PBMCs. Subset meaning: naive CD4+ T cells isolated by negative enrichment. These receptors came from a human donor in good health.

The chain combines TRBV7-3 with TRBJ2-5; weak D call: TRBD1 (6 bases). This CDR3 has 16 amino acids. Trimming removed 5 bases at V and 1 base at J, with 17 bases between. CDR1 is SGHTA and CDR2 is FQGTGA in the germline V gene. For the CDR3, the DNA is TGTGCCAGCAGCGCCTCGACAGGTCGGGGCCAAGAGACCCAGTACTTC. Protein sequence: CASSASTGRGQETQYF.

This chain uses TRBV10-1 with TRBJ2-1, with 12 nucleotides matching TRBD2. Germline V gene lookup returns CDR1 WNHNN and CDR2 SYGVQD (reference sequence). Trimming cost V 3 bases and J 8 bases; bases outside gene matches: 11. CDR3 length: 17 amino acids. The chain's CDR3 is CASSDRLAGVGRDEQFF. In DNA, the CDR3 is TGCGCCAGCAGTGATAGACTAGCGGGAGTGGGTAGGGATGAGCAGTTCTTC.

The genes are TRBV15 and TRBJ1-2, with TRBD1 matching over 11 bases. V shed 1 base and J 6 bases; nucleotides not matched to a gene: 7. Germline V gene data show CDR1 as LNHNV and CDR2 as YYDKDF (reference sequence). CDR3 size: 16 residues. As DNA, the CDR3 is TGTGCCACCAGCAGAGTAGGGGACAGGGGGAAGAATGGCTACACCTTC. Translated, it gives CATSRVGDRGKNGYTF.

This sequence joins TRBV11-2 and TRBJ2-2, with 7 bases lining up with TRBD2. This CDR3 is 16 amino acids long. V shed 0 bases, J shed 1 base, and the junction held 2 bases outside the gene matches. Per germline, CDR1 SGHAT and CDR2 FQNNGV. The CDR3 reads CASSLEKRGNTGELFF. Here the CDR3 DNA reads TGTGCCAGCAGCTTAGAAAAGCGGGGGAACACCGGGGAGCTGTTTTTT.

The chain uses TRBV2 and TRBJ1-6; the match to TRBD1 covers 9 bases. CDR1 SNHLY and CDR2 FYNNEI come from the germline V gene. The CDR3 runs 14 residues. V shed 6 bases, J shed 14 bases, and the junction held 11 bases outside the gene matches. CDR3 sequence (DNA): TGTGCCAGCAGGGTAATGGGGACAGGGCTGGCCCTCCACTTT. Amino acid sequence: CASRVMGTGLALHF.

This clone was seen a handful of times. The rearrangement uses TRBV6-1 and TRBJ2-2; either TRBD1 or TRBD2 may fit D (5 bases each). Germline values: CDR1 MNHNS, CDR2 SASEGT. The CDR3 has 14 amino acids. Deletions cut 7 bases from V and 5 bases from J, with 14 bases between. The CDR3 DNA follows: TGTGCCAGCATGGGGCCAGAGGGTACCGGGGAGCTGTTTTTT. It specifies CASMGPEGTGELFF.

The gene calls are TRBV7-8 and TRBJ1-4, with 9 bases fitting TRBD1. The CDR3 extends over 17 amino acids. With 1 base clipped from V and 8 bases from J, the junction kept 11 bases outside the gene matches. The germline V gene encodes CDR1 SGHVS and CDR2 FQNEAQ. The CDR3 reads CASSLVRTGARAEKLFF. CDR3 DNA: TGTGCCAGCAGCTTAGTCAGGACAGGGGCCCGGGCGGAAAAACTGTTTTTT. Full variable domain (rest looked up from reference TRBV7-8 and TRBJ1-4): GAGVSQSPRYKVAKRGQDVALRCDPISGHVSLFWYQQALGQGPEFLTYFQNEAQLDKSGLPSDRFFAERPEGSVSTLKIQRTQQEDSAVYLCASSLVRTGARAEKLFFGSGTQLSVL.

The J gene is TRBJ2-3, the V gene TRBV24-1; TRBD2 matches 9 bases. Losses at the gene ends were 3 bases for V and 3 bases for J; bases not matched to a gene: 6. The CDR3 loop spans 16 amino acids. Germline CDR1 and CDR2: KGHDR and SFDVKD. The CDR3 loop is CATSDVASGETDTQYF. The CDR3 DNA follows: TGTGCCACCAGTGATGTGGCTAGCGGGGAAACAGATACGCAGTATTTT.